These 3 T cell receptor beta chains share one sample of origin, sequenced in a study of T cells in women clearing cervical HPV infection. The repertoire was sequenced with immunoSEQ multiplex PCR; TCRdb's copy has only in-frame clones and lacks some. This sample's table has tens of thousands of clones. What was sequenced was blood buffy coat. Receptor source: a woman aged 18 to 75 with a cervical HPV16 infection that either progressed to CIN3+ or cleared (not recorded which).

Worth noting for this clone: Coverage ceases 3 residues before the CDR3 finishes, and the germline J gene fills in the end. This chain uses TRBV6-1 with TRBJ2-7; TRBD2 agrees at 8 bases. After removal of 0 bases from V and 3 bases from J, the junction contained 7 bases not matched to a gene. This CDR3 comprises 16 residues. Looked up from germline, CDR1 is MNHNS and CDR2 is SASEGT. CDR3: CASSEARASGYYEQYF. The sequenced part of the CDR3 DNA is TGTGCCAGCAGTGAAGCGAGGGCTAGCGGGTACTACGAG.

A word on this clone: Coverage ceases 3 residues before the CDR3 finishes, and the germline J gene fills in the end. The genes are TRBV5-1 and TRBJ2-1; 12 bases match TRBD2. The CDR3 runs to 17 residues. The ends lost 4 bases at V and 9 bases at J; junction bases unmatched: 14. Germline CDR1 and CDR2: SGHRS and YFSETQ. The CDR3 loop is CASSLTASGGAGSEQFF. CDR3 bases read: TGCGCCAGCAGCCTCACCGCTAGCGGGGGGGCCGGTAGTGAG.

Of note for this clone: The read stops 3 residues short of the end of the CDR3; the missing end is completed from the germline J gene. The chain links TRBV7-9 to TRBJ1-2, with D tentatively TRBD1 (5 bases). The CDR3 length is 15 residues. The V gene lost 7 bases and the J gene lost 6 bases, with 21 bases spanning the gap. From germline, CDR1 is SEHNR and CDR2 FQNEAQ (reference sequence). CDR3 residues: CASTLVGGAKDGYTF. The CDR3 bases that were read are TGTGCCAGCACCCTAGTGGGAGGGGCGAAGGATGGC.